This TCR beta chain was sequenced for a study of blood T cells in healthy people across ages. About this clonotype itself: Its antigen remains unidentified.

Germline CDR1 reads MNHEY; CDR2 reads SMNVEV (reference sequence). The CDR3 runs to 14 residues. Trimming took 2 bases from V and 5 from J; bases not matched to a gene: 4. The second PCR ran roughly 7 to 11 cycles with a sample-barcoded 5' primer and J-beta primers. Via MiXCR, TCRdb re-called the 5' RACE reads, giving one row per CDR3 protein. The repertoire holds over 1,300,000 distinct CDR3 sequences, with roughly 59% as singletons. Study-wide results and limits: Expanded clonotype changes were possibly confounded by unknown donor CMV status. Investigators treated diversity estimates from one million T cells as underestimates.

The V call is TRBV27, the J call TRBJ2-7; 9 bases are a match to TRBD1. The sample consisted of blood. The receptor was isolated from a man aged 18 to 35 in good health. The CDR3 is CASSLGTGMDEQYF. For the CDR3, the DNA is TGTGCCAGCAGTTTAGGGACAGGGATGGACGAGCAGTACTTC.